This entry lists 2 T cell receptor beta chains sequenced from one sample in a study of blood T cell repertoires in COVID-19. The table came from immunoSEQ multiplex PCR; TCRdb's copy has only in-frame clones and leaves some out. The sample includes more than 85,000 clones, over 75% of them seen just once. Sample: peripheral blood. The origin of the receptors is a woman aged 55 to 70 with acute or convalescent COVID-19.

The chain links TRBV6-1 to TRBJ2-1; the match to TRBD2 covers 12 bases. CDR1 is MNHNS and CDR2 is SASEGT in the germline V gene. The CDR3 runs 16 residues. V gave up 4 bases and J gave up 4 bases; unmatched junction bases: 5. CDR3 sequence (DNA): TGTGCCAGCAGTGGAATGACTAGCGGGAGTTACAATGAGCAGTTCTTC. Protein: CASSGMTSGSYNEQFF.

V and J are TRBV20-1 and TRBJ2-1; 9 positions match TRBD1. From germline, CDR1 is DFQATT and CDR2 SNEGSKA (reference sequence). The CDR3 has 15 residues. V trimming: 3 bases; J trimming: 8 bases; junction bases outside the gene matches: 11. The CDR3 sequence: CSASTRGTGFYEQFF. CDR3 nucleotides: TGCAGTGCTAGTACCCGCGGGACAGGGTTCTATGAGCAGTTCTTC.